This T cell receptor (beta chain) came from a study of blood T cell repertoires in COVID-19. Across the whole study: The samples span acute and convalescent COVID-19 from the United States, Italy and Spain. Sources were T cells, B-cell-depleted T cells, or PBMCs; the material itself was cDNA or gDNA.

Assay: immunoSEQ multiplex PCR; the TCRdb copy retains only in-frame clones and omits some. The sample shows 150,000 to 250,000 clones, roughly four fifths of them seen only once. Living in 24 US areas, the participants were between about 18 and 100 years of age. Cohorts were assigned according to the clinical history that participants reported. Germline values: CDR1 SGHRS, CDR2 YFSETQ. V lost 5 bases and J lost 1; bases outside the gene matches: 4. The CDR3 consists of 14 residues. The source is a man between 35 and 55 years old who had recovered from COVID-19. V gene TRBV5-1 combines with J gene TRBJ1-1, with 8 bases matching TRBD1. Sequencing input: PBMCs or T cells enriched from blood (not recorded which). DNA for the CDR3: TGCGCCAGCAGAACCGGGACAGGGAACACTGAAGCTTTCTTT. Translating it yields CASRTGTGNTEAFF.